This TCR beta chain came from a study of primary melanoma T cells and metastatic recurrence. Study-wide findings and caveats: Suggested, not shown: primary melanomas can contain effective antitumor T cells. Combined with tumor thickness, T-cell fraction reportedly beat other histopathological additions.

Concerning this clone: Its specificity is unknown.

Profiled with immunoSEQ multiplex PCR; TCRdb holds only in-frame clones, not every one. Of 250 to 400 clones listed, approximately 80% are singletons. The junction had 7 bases not matched to a gene; V was cut back by 6 bases and J by 3 bases. The CDR3 is 15 residues long. V and J are TRBV23-1 and TRBJ1-1; 10 bases are a match to TRBD1. TRBV23-1 is given ORF status, its function remaining uncertain. This receptor was taken from a human donor with melanoma. The sequenced material came from melanoma tumor tissue. Here the CDR3 DNA reads TGCGCCAGCAGAAAAATGGACAGGGGGGACACTGAAGCTTTCTTT. Its translation is CASRKMDRGDTEAFF.